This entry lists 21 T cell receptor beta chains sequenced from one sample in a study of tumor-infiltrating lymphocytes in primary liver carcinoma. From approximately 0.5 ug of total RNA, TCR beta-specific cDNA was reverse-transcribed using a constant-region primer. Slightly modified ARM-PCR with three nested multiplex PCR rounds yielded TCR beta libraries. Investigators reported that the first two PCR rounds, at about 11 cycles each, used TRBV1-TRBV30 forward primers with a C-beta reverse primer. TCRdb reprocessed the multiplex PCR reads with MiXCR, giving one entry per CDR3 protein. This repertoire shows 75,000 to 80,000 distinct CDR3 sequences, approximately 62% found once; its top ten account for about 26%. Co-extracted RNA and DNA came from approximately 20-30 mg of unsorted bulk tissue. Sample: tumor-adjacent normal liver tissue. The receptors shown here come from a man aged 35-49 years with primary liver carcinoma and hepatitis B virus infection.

This chain's CDR3 is CASSQDSNSPLHF. The CDR3 nucleotides are TGCGCCAGCAGCCAAGATAGTAATTCACCCCTCCACTTT. The rearrangement joins TRBV4-3 to TRBJ1-6, with D hard to call. The CDR3 is 13 amino acids. Trimming took 0 bases from V and 6 from J, leaving 3 bases between them. The germline V gene has CDR1 LGHNA and CDR2 YSLEER.

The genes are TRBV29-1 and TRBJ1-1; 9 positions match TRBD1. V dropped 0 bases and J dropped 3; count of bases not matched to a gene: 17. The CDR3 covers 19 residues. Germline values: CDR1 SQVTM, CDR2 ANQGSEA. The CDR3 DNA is TGCAGCGTTGAAGATCTTAATGGGACAGGGACGGGGGTGGACACTGAAGCTTTCTTT. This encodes CSVEDLNGTGTGVDTEAFF.

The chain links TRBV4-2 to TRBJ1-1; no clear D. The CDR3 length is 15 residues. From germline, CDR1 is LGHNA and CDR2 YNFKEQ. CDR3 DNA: TGTACTAGCAGCCAAGATTATAAAGGGCTCACTGAAGCTTTCTTT. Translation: CTSSQDYKGLTEAFF.

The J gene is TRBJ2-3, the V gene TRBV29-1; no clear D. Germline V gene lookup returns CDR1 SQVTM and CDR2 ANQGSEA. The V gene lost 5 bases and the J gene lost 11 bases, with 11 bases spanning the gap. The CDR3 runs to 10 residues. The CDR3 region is CSVSTDMQYF. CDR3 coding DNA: TGCAGCGTTTCCACAGACATGCAGTATTTT.

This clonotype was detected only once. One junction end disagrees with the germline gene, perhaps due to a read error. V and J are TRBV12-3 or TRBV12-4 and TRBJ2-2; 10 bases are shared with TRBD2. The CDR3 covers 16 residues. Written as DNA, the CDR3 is TGTGCCAGCTGTTTATTCCTAGCGGGAGCCACCGGGGAGCTGGTTTTT. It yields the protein CASCLFLAGATGELVF.

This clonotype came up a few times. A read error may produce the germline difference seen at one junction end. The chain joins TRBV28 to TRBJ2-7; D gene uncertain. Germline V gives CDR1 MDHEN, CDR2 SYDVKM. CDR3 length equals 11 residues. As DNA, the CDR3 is TGTGCCAGCAGCAGCTCCTACGAGCAGGACTTC. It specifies CASSSSYEQDF.

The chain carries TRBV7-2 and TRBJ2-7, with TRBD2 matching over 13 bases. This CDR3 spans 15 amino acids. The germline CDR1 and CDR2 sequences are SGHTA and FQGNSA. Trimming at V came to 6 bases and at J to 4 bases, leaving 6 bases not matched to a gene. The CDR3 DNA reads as TGTACCAGCAGACAGGGACTAGCGGGAAATTACGAGCAGTACTTC. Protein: CTSRQGLAGNYEQYF.

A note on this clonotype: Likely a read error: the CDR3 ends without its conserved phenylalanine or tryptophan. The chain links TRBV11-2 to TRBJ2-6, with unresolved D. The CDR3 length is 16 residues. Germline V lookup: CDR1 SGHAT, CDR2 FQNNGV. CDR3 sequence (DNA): TGTGCCAGTAGCTTAGATCTTGGGGCTGGGGCCAACGTCCTGACTTCC. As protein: CASSLDLGAGANVLTS.

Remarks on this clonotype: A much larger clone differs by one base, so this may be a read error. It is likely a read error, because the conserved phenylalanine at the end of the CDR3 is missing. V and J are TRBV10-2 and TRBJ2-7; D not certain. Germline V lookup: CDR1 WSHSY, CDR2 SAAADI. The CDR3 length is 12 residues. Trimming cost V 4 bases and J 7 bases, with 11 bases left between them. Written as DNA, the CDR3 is TGCGCCAGCAGTGTCGCGGTGGGTGAGCAGTACTCC. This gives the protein CASSVAVGEQYS.

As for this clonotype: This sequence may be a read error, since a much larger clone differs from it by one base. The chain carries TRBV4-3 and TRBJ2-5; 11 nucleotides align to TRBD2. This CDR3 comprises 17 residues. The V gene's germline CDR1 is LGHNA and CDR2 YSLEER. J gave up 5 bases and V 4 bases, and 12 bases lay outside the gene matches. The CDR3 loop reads CASSRAASGRTGETQYF. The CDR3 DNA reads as TGCGCCAGCAGCCGAGCGGCTAGCGGGAGGACTGGTGAGACCCAGTACTTC.

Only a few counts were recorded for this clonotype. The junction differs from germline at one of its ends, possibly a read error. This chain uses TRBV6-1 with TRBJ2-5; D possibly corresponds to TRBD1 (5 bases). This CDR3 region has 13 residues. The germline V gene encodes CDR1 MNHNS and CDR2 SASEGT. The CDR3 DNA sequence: TGTGCCAGTCAGGGTTTTCCTAAAGAGACCCAGTGCTTC. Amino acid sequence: CASQGFPKETQCF.

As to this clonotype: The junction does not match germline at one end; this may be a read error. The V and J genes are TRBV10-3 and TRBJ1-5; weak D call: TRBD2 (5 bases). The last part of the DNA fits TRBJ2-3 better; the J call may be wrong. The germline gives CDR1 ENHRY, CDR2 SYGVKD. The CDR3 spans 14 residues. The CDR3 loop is CVISEYEGDQPQYF. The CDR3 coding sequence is TGTGTCATCAGTGAGTATGAGGGCGATCAGCCCCAGTATTTT.

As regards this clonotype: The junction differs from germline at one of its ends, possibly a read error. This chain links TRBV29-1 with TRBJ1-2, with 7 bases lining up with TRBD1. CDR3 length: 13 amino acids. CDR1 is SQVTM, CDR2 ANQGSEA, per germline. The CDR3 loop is CSVLDRVGHGYAF. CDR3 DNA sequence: TGCAGTGTACTCGACAGGGTTGGACATGGCTACGCCTTC.

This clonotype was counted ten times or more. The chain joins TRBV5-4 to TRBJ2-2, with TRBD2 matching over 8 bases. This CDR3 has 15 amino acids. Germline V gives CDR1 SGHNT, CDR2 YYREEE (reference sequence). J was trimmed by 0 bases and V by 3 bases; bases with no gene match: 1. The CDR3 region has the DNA TGTGCCAGCAGCTCGACTAGCGCGAACACCGGGGAGCTGTTTTTT. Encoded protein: CASSSTSANTGELFF. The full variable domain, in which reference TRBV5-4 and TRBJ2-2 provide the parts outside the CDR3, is ETGVTQSPTHLIKTRGQQVTLRCSSQSGHNTVSWYQQALGQGPQFIFQYYREEENGRGNFPPRFSGLQFPNYSSELNVNALELDDSALYLCASSSTSANTGELFFGEGSRLTVL.

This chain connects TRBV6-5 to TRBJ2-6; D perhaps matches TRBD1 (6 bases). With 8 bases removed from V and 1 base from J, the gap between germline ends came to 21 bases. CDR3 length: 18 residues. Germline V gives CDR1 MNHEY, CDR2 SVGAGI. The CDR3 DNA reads TGTGCCAGCGGTGAGAAGGCCGGGACACCGTCTGGGGCCAACGTCCTGACTTTC. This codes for CASGEKAGTPSGANVLTF.

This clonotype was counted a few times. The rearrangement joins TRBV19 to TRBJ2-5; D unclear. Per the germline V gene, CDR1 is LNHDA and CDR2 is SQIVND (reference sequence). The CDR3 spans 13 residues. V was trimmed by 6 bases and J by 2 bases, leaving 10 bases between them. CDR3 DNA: TGTGCCAGTAGCCCGACACTTCAAGAGACCCAGTACTTC. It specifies CASSPTLQETQYF.

The CDR3 loop reads CASSFDRVFKQYF. CDR3 sequence (DNA): TGTGCCAGCAGCTTCGACAGGGTCTTCAAGCAGTACTTC. This chain connects TRBV11-2 to TRBJ2-7; 7 bases match TRBD1. J was trimmed by 8 bases and V by 3 bases; bases with no gene match: 7. The CDR3 totals 13 residues. In germline, CDR1 is SGHAT, CDR2 FQNNGV.

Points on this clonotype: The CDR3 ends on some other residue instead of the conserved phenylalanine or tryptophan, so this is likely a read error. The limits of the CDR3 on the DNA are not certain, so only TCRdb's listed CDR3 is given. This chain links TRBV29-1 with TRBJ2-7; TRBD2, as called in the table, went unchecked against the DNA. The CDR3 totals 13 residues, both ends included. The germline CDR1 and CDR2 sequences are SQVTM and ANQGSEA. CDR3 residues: CSAREGDSYERYL.

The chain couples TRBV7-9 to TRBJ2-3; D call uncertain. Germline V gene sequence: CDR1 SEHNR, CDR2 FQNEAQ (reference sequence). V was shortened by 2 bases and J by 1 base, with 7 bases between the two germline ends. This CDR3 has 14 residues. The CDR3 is CASSLPAGTDTQYF. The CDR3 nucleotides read TGTGCCAGCAGCTTACCAGCAGGCACAGATACGCAGTATTTT.

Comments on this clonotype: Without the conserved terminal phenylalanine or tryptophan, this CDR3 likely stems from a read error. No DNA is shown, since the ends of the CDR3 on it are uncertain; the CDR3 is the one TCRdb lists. CDR3 amino acids: CASSLVGGSTRETHYI. The chain carries TRBV5-5 and TRBJ2-5; TRBD1 is taken as the D call from the table, unchecked against the DNA. Including both end residues, the CDR3 is 16 amino acids long. Looked up from germline, CDR1 is SGHKS and CDR2 is YYEKEE (reference sequence).

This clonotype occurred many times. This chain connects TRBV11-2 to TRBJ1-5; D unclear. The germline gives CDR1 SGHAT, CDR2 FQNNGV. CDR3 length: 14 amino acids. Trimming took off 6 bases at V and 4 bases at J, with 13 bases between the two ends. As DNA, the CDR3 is TGTGCCAGCAGTCGCGGGTCAAAAAATCAGCCCCAGCATTTT. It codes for CASSRGSKNQPQHF.